Sequencing of this TCR beta chain was carried out in a study of neoadjuvant anti-PD-1 for oral cavity cancer. At the level of the study: Nivolumab at 3 mg/kg was mostly given biweekly, three to four doses, pre-surgery. General study findings and limits: Higher pretreatment Treg/Th17 ratios tracked higher pretreatment blood clonality.

On this clone: The antigen is unknown.

The patients had HPV-negative, locally advanced oral cavity squamous cell carcinoma. The trim removed 3 bases at V and 5 bases at J, leaving 11 bases unmatched. The CDR3 covers 17 residues. Per germline, CDR1 KGHSH and CDR2 LQKENI. Sequencing used immunoSEQ multiplex PCR; TCRdb keeps in-frame clones, though not all of them. The data contain 75,000 or so clones, around 80% of them seen just once; the ten biggest clones take up 2.5% to 3.5%. This receptor was obtained from a person between 35 and 79 years old with oral cavity squamous cell carcinoma. The chain is built from TRBV18 and TRBJ1-1, with 11 bases fitting TRBD1. The material sequenced was PBMCs, taken before nivolumab (anti-PD-1) treatment. CDR3: CASSPRVAGQGDTEAFF. For the CDR3, the DNA is TGTGCCAGCTCACCGCGGGTCGCGGGACAGGGGGATACTGAAGCTTTCTTT.